The 7 T cell receptor beta chains listed next were all sequenced from one sample in a study of blood T cells in healthy people across ages (dated by TCRdb to between 2015 and 2017). Library generation was performed with 5' RACE. Reads for this sample came from an Illumina HiSeq 2500. A second PCR of roughly 6 to 11 cycles was run with a J-beta primer mix and a sample-barcoded 5' primer. TCRdb passed the public sequencing reads through fastp at Q25 and MiXCR, retaining productive beta sequences. Identical CDR3 protein sequences are pooled into one entry, listed with their most common genes and DNA. The sample table records around 1.1 million distinct CDR3 sequences; under 40% of these occur just once. Around 13% of the sample is in the top ten clones. Sequences were obtained from blood. The receptors were sampled from a man in his late teens or twenties in good health.

This chain links TRBV9 with TRBJ2-2; TRBD2 might be the D (5 bases). This CDR3 has 13 residues. Germline V gives CDR1 SGDLS, CDR2 YYNGEE. The V and J ends lost 7 bases and 2 bases respectively, with 9 bases between them. CDR3 DNA sequence: TGTGCCAGCGTTGGGAGAAACACCGGGGAGCTGTTTTTT. Protein sequence: CASVGRNTGELFF. Full variable domain (rest looked up from reference TRBV9 and TRBJ2-2): DSGVTQTPKHLITATGQRVTLRCSPRSGDLSVYWYQQSLDQGLQFLIQYYNGEERAKGNILERFSAQQFPDLHSELNLSSLELGDSALYFCASVGRNTGELFFGEGSRLTVL.

The V call is TRBV5-4, the J call TRBJ2-1; D gene uncertain. V was pared by 2 bases and J by 9 bases, with 9 bases between. The CDR3 consists of 12 residues. Germline CDR1 is SGHNT and CDR2 is YYREEE (reference sequence). The CDR3 reads CASSFAWTEQFF. The CDR3 region has the DNA TGTGCCAGCAGCTTCGCTTGGACTGAGCAGTTCTTC.

The table lists this clonotype with a few counts. This chain links TRBV20-1 with TRBJ1-5, with TRBD1 identical over 9 bases. This CDR3 contains 15 residues. J gave up 4 bases and V 6 bases, and 10 bases lay outside the gene matches. Germline-derived CDR1 and CDR2 are DFQATT and SNEGSKA (reference sequence). CDR3: CSATQGAALNQPQHF. In DNA, the CDR3 is TGCAGTGCCACACAGGGGGCGGCTCTTAATCAGCCCCAGCATTTT.

This clonotype came up a few times. V usage is TRBV10-3 and J usage is TRBJ1-2; 11 positions match TRBD1. The CDR3 spans 17 residues. The V segment lost 2 bases and the J segment 4 bases; nucleotides outside the gene matches: 9. Per germline, CDR1 ENHRY and CDR2 SYGVKD. CDR3 bases: TGTGCCATCAGTGAGACCGGGTGGGACAGGGGGGCCTATGGCTACACCTTC. Its protein product is CAISETGWDRGAYGYTF.

The chain carries TRBV20-1 and TRBJ1-1; a weak D match, TRBD1 (6 bases). Germline values: CDR1 DFQATT, CDR2 SNEGSKA (reference sequence). The CDR3 is made up of 15 amino acids. Trimming removed 5 bases at V and 5 bases at J, with 21 bases between. The CDR3 region is CSAPNPGGRGTEAFF. The DNA for the CDR3 is TGCAGTGCTCCCAACCCGGGGGGGCGTGGGACTGAAGCTTTCTTT.

The chain joins TRBV4-2 to TRBJ2-3; 10 nucleotides agree with TRBD2. The CDR3 spans 17 residues. The V gene end was trimmed by 1 base and the J gene end by 2 bases; junction bases not matched to a gene: 6. Germline V lookup: CDR1 LGHNA, CDR2 YNFKEQ. The CDR3 here is CASSQGVSGGSTDTQYF. In DNA, the CDR3 is TGTGCCAGCAGCCAAGGGGTTAGCGGGGGGTCCACAGATACGCAGTATTTT.

The chain is built from TRBV5-1 and TRBJ2-6, with D perhaps being TRBD1 or TRBD2 (5 bases each). The CDR3 has 16 residues. Between the trimmed V and J ends, which lost 7 bases and 4 bases, there was a span of 18 bases. Germline CDR1 is SGHRS and CDR2 is YFSETQ. In nucleotides, the CDR3 is TGCGCCAGCTCCGGGACCCTCGCAACCGGGGCCAACGTCCTGACTTTC. Translating gives CASSGTLATGANVLTF.